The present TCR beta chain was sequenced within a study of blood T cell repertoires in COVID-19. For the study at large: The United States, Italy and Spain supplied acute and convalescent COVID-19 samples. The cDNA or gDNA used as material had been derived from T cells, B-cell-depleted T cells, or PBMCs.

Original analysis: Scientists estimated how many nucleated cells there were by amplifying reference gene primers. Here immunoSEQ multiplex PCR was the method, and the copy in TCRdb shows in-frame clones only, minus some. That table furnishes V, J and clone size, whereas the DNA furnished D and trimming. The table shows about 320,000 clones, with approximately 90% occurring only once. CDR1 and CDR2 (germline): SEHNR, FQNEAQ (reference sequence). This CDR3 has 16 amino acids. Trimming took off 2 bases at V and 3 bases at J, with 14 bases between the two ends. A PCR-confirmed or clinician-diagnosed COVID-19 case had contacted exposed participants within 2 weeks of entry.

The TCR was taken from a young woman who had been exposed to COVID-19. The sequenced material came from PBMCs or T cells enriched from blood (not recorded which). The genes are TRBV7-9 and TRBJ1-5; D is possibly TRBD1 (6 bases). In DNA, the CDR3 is TGTGCCAGCAGCTTAAGTACAGGGCAACACAATCAGCCCCAGCATTTT. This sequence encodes CASSLSTGQHNQPQHF. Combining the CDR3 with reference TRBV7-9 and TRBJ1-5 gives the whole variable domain DTGVSQNPRHKITKRGQNVTFRCDPISEHNRLYWYRQTLGQGPEFLTYFQNEAQLEKSRLLSDRFSAERPKGSFSTLEIQRTEQGDSAMYLCASSLSTGQHNQPQHFGDGTRLSIL.